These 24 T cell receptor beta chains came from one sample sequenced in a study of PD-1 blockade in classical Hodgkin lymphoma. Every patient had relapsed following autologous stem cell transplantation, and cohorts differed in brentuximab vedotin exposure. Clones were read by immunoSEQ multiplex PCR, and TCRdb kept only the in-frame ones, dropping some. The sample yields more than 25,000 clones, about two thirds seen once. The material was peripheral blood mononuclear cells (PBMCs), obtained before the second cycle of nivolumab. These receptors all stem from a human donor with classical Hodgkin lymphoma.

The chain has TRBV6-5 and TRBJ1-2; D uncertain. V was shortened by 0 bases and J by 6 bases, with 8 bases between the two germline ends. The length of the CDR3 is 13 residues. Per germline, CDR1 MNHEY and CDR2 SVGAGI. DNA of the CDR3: TGTGCCAGCAGTTACTCGAGGCGGGATGGCTACACCTTC. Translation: CASSYSRRDGYTF.

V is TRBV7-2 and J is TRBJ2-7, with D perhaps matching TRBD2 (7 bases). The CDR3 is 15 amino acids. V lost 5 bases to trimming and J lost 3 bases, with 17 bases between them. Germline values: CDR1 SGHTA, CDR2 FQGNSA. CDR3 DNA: TGTGCCAGCAGCCTAGGGGGGGGTAGCGGCTACGAGCAGTACTTC. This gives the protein CASSLGGGSGYEQYF. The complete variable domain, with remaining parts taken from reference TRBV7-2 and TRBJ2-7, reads GAGVSQSPSNKVTEKGKDVELRCDPISGHTALYWYRQSLGQGLEFLIYFQGNSAPDKSGLPSDRFSAERTGGSVSTLTIQRTQQEDSAVYLCASSLGGGSGYEQYFGPGTRLTVT.

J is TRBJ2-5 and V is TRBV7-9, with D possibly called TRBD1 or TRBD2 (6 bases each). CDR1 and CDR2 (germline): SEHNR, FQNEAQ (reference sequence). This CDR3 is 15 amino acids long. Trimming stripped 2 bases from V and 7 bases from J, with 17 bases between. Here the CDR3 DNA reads TGTGCCAGCAGCTTACCTCGGGGGCCCTATAGGACCCAGTACTTC. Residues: CASSLPRGPYRTQYF.

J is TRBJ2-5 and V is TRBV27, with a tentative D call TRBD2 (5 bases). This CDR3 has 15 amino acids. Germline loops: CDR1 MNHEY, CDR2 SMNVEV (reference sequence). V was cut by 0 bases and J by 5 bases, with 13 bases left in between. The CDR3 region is CASSLSPISGETQYF. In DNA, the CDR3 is TGTGCCAGCAGTTTATCGCCTATCTCGGGGGAGACCCAGTACTTC.

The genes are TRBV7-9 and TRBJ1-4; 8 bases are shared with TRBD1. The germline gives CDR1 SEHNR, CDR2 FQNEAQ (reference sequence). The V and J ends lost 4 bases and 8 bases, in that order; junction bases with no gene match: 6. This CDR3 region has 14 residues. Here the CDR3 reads CASSSTGDQEKLFF. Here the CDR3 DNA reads TGTGCCAGCAGCTCGACAGGGGATCAGGAAAAACTGTTTTTT.

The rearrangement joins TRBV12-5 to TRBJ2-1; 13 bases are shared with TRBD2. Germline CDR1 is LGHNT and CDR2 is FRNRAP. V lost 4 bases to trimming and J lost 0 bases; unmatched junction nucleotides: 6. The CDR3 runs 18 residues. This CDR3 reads CASGSGLAGVSSYNEQFF. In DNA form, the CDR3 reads TGTGCTAGTGGTTCTGGACTAGCGGGAGTTAGCTCCTACAATGAGCAGTTCTTC.

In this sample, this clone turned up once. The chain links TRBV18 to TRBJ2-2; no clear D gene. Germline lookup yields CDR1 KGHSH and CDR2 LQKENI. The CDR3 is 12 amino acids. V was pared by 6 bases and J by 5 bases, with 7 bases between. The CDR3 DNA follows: TGTGCCAGCTCCCATGGGACCGGGGAGCTGTTTTTT. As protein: CASSHGTGELFF.

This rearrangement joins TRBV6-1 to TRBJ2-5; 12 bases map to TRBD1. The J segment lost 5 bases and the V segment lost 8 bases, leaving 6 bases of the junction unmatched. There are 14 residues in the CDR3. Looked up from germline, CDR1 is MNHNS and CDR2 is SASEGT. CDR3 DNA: TGTGCCAGCGAGGGACAGGGGGCATGGGAGACCCAGTACTTC. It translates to CASEGQGAWETQYF.

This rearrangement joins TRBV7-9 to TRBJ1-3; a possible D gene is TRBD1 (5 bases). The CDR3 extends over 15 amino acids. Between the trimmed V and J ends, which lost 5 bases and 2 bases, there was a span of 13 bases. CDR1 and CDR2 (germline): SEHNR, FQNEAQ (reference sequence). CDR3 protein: CASSAIGTAGNTIYF. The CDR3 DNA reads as TGTGCCAGCAGCGCGATCGGGACGGCTGGAAACACCATATATTTT.

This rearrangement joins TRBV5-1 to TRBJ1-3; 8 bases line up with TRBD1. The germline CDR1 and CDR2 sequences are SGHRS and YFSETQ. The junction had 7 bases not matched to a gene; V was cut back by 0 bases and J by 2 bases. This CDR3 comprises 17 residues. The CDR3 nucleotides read TGCGCCAGCAGCTTGGAATCAGGGGGCCTCCCTGGAAACACCATATATTTT. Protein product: CASSLESGGLPGNTIYF.

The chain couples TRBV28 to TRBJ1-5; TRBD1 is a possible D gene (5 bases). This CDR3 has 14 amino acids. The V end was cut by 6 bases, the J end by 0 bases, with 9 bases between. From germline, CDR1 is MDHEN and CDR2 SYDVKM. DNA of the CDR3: TGTGCCAGCAGCCTGGGGGGTAGCAATCAGCCCCAGCATTTT. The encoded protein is CASSLGGSNQPQHF.

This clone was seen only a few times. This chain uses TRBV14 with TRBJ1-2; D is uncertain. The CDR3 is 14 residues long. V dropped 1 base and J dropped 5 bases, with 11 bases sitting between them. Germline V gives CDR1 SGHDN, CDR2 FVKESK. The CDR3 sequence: CASSQGGALYGYTF. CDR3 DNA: TGTGCCAGCAGCCAAGGGGGAGCTTTATATGGCTACACCTTC.

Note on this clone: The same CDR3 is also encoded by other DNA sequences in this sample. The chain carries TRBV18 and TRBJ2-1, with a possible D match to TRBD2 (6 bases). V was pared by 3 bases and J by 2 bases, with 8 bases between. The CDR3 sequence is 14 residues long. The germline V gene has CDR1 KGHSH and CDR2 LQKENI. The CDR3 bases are TGTGCCAGCTCACCGGGACTTGCCTACAATGAGCAGTTCTTC. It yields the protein CASSPGLAYNEQFF.

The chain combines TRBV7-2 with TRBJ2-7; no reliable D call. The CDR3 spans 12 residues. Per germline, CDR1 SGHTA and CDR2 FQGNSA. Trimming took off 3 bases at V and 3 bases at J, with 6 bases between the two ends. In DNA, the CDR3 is TGTGCCAGCAGCTTGGGTAGCTACGAGCAGTACTTC. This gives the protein CASSLGSYEQYF.

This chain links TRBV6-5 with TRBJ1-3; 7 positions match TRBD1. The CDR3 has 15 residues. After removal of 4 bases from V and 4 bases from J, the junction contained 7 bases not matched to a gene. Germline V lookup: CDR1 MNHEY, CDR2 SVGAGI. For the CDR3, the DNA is TGTGCCAGCAGTTCTCAGGGGGTAACCGGAAACACCATATATTTT. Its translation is CASSSQGVTGNTIYF.

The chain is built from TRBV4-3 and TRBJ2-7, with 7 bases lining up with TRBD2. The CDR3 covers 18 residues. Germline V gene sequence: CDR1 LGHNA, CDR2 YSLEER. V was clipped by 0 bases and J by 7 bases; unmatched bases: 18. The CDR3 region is CASSQDPLGLAEIREQYF. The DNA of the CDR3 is TGCGCCAGCAGCCAAGACCCTCTCGGGCTAGCGGAGATAAGGGAGCAGTACTTC.

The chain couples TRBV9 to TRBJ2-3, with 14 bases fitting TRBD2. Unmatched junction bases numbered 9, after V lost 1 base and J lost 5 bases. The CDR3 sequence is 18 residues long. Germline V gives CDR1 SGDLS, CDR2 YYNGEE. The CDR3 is CASSVKAGTSGRGDTQYF. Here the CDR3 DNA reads TGTGCCAGCAGCGTAAAAGCCGGGACTAGCGGGAGAGGAGATACGCAGTATTTT.

The CDR3 reads CATSRDRGADTQYF. The CDR3 nucleotides read TGTGCCACCAGCAGAGACAGGGGCGCAGATACGCAGTATTTT. V is TRBV15 and J is TRBJ2-3; D is possibly TRBD1 (6 bases). The germline CDR1 and CDR2 sequences are LNHNV and YYDKDF (reference sequence). The CDR3 totals 14 residues. V dropped 0 bases and J dropped 4 bases, with 8 bases sitting between them.

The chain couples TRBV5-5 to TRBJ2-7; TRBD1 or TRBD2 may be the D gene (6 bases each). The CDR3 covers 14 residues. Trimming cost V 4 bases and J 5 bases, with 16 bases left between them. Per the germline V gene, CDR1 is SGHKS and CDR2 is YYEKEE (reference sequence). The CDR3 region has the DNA TGTGCCAGCAGCAAGGGGGGCGGAGGAAACGAGCAGTACTTC. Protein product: CASSKGGGGNEQYF.

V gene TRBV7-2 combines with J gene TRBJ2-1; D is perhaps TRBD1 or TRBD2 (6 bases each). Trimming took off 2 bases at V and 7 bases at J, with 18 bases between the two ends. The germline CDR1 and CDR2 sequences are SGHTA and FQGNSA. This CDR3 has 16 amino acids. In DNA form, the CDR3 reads TGTGCCAGCAGCTTAAGGGGGGAGCGGAGAAGTAATGAGCAGTTCTTC. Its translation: CASSLRGERRSNEQFF.

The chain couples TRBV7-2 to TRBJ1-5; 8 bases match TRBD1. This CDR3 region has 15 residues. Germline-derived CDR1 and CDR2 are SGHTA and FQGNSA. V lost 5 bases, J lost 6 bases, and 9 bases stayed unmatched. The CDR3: CASSPWQGAGQPQHF. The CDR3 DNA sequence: TGTGCCAGCAGCCCCTGGCAGGGGGCGGGTCAGCCCCAGCATTTT.

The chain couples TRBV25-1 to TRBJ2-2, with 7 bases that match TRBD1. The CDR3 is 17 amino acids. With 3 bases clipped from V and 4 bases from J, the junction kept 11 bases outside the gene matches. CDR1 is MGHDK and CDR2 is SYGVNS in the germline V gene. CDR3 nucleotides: TGTGCCAGCAGTGAGTTCGAGGGGGCCGGCTCCACCGGGGAGCTGTTTTTT. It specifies CASSEFEGAGSTGELFF.

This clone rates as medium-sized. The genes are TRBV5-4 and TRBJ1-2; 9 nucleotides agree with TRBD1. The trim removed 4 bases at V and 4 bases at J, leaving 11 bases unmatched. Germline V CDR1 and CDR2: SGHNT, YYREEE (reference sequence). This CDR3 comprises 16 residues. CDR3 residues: CASSGDRALGGYGYTF. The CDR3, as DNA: TGTGCCAGCAGCGGGGACAGGGCCTTAGGAGGCTATGGCTACACCTTC.

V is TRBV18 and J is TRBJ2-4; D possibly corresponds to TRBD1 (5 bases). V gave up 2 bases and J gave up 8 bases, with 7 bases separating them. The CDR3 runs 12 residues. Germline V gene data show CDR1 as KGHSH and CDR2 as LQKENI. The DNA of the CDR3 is TGTGCCAGCTCACCAGGGGCAGACATTCAGTACTTC. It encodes CASSPGADIQYF.